The 19 T cell receptor beta chains below were found in one sample sequenced in a study of cytomegalovirus exposure and HLA in healthy donors. Primers: 60 Vbeta forward and 13 Jbeta reverse. Generated by immunoSEQ multiplex PCR, the TCRdb table keeps only in-frame clones and is missing some. There are some 92,000 clones in the sample; under 85% occur only once, and about 2.9% lies in the top ten. The sample comprised PBMCs. The source of these receptors is a man aged 30-40 years in good health and CMV-seronegative.

The rearrangement links TRBV30 to TRBJ1-6; 7 bases line up with TRBD1. In germline, CDR1 is GTSNPN, CDR2 SVGIG (reference sequence). CDR3 size: 12 residues. J lost 9 bases, V lost 5 bases, and 4 bases had no gene match. The CDR3 sequence is CAWGTARSPLHF. The CDR3 DNA reads as TGTGCCTGGGGGACAGCCCGTTCACCCCTCCACTTT.

The chain links TRBV28 to TRBJ2-7, with a weak D call TRBD2 (6 bases). V was shortened by 1 base and J by 3 bases, with 13 bases between the two germline ends. The CDR3 is 15 residues long. Germline CDR1 and CDR2: MDHEN and SYDVKM. Here the CDR3 DNA reads TGTGCCAGCAGTTTATTTGCGGGAACAAACTACGAGCAGTACTTC. Encoded protein: CASSLFAGTNYEQYF.

V usage is TRBV28 and J usage is TRBJ1-5; weak D call: TRBD1 (6 bases). V was clipped by 3 bases and J by 4 bases, with 10 bases between them. This CDR3 spans 14 amino acids. CDR1 and CDR2 from the germline V gene are MDHEN and SYDVKM. The CDR3 DNA is TGTGCCAGCAGTTTGCCACAGGGTAATCAGCCCCAGCATTTT. It encodes CASSLPQGNQPQHF.

CDR3 in amino acids: CASSILAGGFAGELFF. DNA for the CDR3: TGTGCCAGCAGCATACTAGCGGGTGGATTCGCCGGGGAGCTGTTTTTT. V and J are TRBV11-2 and TRBJ2-2; 9 nucleotides line up with TRBD2. J lost 6 bases, V lost 5 bases, and 10 bases had no gene match. The CDR3 length is 16 residues. Germline lookup yields CDR1 SGHAT and CDR2 FQNNGV.

The rearrangement uses TRBV19 and TRBJ1-5; the match to TRBD1 covers 11 bases. Germline V gene lookup returns CDR1 LNHDA and CDR2 SQIVND (reference sequence). The CDR3 consists of 18 residues. V dropped 7 bases and J dropped 5; count of bases not matched to a gene: 16. CDR3 region: CASKLFTTPGQGDQPQHF. The CDR3 DNA is TGTGCCAGTAAACTTTTCACCACGCCGGGACAGGGGGATCAGCCCCAGCATTTT. The full variable domain, its missing parts supplied by reference TRBV19 and TRBJ1-5, is DGGITQSPKYLFRKEGQNVTLSCEQNLNHDAMYWYRQDPGQGLRLIYYSQIVNDFQKGDIAEGYSVSREKKESFPLTVTSAQKNPTAFYLCASKLFTTPGQGDQPQHFGDGTRLSIL.

V usage is TRBV6-1 and J usage is TRBJ1-2; 9 nucleotides line up with TRBD1. The V segment lost 9 bases and the J segment 2 bases; nucleotides outside the gene matches: 10. The length of the CDR3 is 15 residues. The germline V gene encodes CDR1 MNHNS and CDR2 SASEGT. The CDR3 DNA reads TGTGCCAGTACAGGGGGCGAGGCTAGAAACTATGGCTACACCTTC. Protein: CASTGGEARNYGYTF.

The J gene is TRBJ2-5, the V gene TRBV6-1, with 11 bases that match TRBD2. Germline assignment: CDR1 MNHNS and CDR2 SASEGT. V trimming: 4 bases; J trimming: 5 bases; junction bases outside the gene matches: 6. The CDR3 is made up of 15 amino acids. CDR3 region: CASSGLAGYVETQYF. CDR3 in DNA: TGTGCCAGCAGTGGACTAGCGGGGTACGTGGAGACCCAGTACTTC.

V and J are TRBV9 and TRBJ1-4; 7 bases align to TRBD1. The CDR3 has 14 residues. Germline trimming cut 3 bases from V and 4 bases from J; bases unmatched to any gene: 3. In germline, CDR1 is SGDLS, CDR2 YYNGEE. The CDR3 region is CASSAGQNNEKLFF. CDR3 nucleotides: TGTGCCAGCAGCGCGGGACAGAATAATGAAAAACTGTTTTTT.

This chain links TRBV27 with TRBJ1-2; D gene unclear. This CDR3 region has 12 residues. V was pared by 4 bases and J by 8 bases, with 11 bases between. The germline V gene has CDR1 MNHEY and CDR2 SMNVEV (reference sequence). Here the CDR3 reads CASSYAGGGYTF. Written as DNA, the CDR3 is TGTGCCAGCAGTTACGCGGGCGGAGGCTACACCTTC.

V usage is TRBV10-3 and J usage is TRBJ1-1; TRBD1 matches at 10 bases. V dropped 10 bases and J dropped 4; count of bases not matched to a gene: 9. Germline-derived CDR1 and CDR2 are ENHRY and SYGVKD. The CDR3 covers 14 residues. CDR3 residues: CATRTGQGSTEAFF. As DNA, the CDR3 is TGTGCCACCAGAACGGGACAGGGGAGCACTGAAGCTTTCTTT.

The rearrangement links TRBV6-5 to TRBJ1-1; 7 positions agree with TRBD1. With V trimmed by 9 bases and J by 0 bases, 7 bases remained unmatched. CDR1 is MNHEY, CDR2 SVGAGI, per germline. The CDR3 has 14 residues. DNA for the CDR3: TGTGCCAGTGGGGACAGACCCATGAACACTGAAGCTTTCTTT. Its protein is CASGDRPMNTEAFF.

J is TRBJ2-7 and V is TRBV4-2; 7 positions agree with TRBD2. The CDR3 totals 16 residues. CDR1 is LGHNA and CDR2 is YNFKEQ in the germline V gene. Trimming cost V 0 bases and J 4 bases; bases outside gene matches: 9. Here the CDR3 DNA reads TGTGCCAGCAGCCAAGATTTGCGGCTAGCGGAATACGAGCAGTACTTC. Amino acid sequence: CASSQDLRLAEYEQYF.

This chain links TRBV5-1 with TRBJ1-4; 9 bases fit TRBD1. Trimming took 5 bases from V and 6 from J; bases not matched to a gene: 5. The CDR3 contains 14 residues. Germline V gives CDR1 SGHRS, CDR2 YFSETQ. Here the CDR3 reads CASRHRDRDEKLFF. CDR3 DNA sequence: TGCGCCAGCAGGCACCGGGACAGGGATGAAAAACTGTTTTTT. The whole variable domain, filled in from reference TRBV5-1 and TRBJ1-4, reads KAGVTQTPRYLIKTRGQQVTLSCSPISGHRSVSWYQQTPGQGLQFLFEYFSETQRNKGNFPGRFSGRQFSNSRSEMNVSTLELGDSALYLCASRHRDRDEKLFFGSGTQLSVL.

This rearrangement joins TRBV7-8 to TRBJ1-2; D possibly corresponds to TRBD1 (6 bases). Trimming shortened V by 7 bases and J by 1 base, and 22 bases separated the two germline ends. This CDR3 region has 17 residues. CDR1 is SGHVS and CDR2 is FQNEAQ in the germline V gene. The CDR3 sequence is CASTNYAGDTSNYGYTF. The CDR3, as DNA: TGTGCCAGCACCAACTACGCTGGGGACACGAGTAACTATGGCTACACCTTC.

The CDR3 loop is CASSSGQGGLQETQYF. Here the CDR3 DNA reads TGTGCCAGCAGCTCAGGACAGGGGGGACTCCAAGAGACCCAGTACTTC. The V gene is TRBV7-9, the J gene TRBJ2-5, with 10 positions matching TRBD1. The CDR3 has 16 residues. CDR1 SEHNR and CDR2 FQNEAQ come from the germline V gene (reference sequence). J lost 1 base, V lost 4 bases, and 6 bases had no gene match.

This sequence joins TRBV2 and TRBJ2-7; weak D call: TRBD2 (5 bases). V was shortened by 0 bases and J by 0 bases, with 9 bases between the two germline ends. Germline V lookup: CDR1 SNHLY, CDR2 FYNNEI. This CDR3 spans 15 amino acids. Written as DNA, the CDR3 is TGTGCCAGCAGTGAAGCGAGGGCGTACTCCTACGAGCAGTACTTC. This gives the protein CASSEARAYSYEQYF.

Only one count was recorded for this clone. This chain connects TRBV30 to TRBJ1-5; no reliable D call. Trimming shortened V by 0 bases and J by 3 bases, and 9 bases separated the two germline ends. CDR3 length: 14 amino acids. Germline V gene data show CDR1 as GTSNPN and CDR2 as SVGIG (reference sequence). The CDR3 loop is CAWSVGQVNQPQHF. The CDR3 DNA reads TGTGCCTGGAGTGTTGGGCAGGTCAATCAGCCCCAGCATTTT.

The DNA for the CDR3 is TGTGCCAGCAGCTCCTACTGGGACATGGGAGGCTACACCTTC. It translates to CASSSYWDMGGYTF. The V gene is TRBV7-8, the J gene TRBJ1-2; D might be TRBD1 (6 bases). Per the germline V gene, CDR1 is SGHVS and CDR2 is FQNEAQ. The CDR3 length is 14 residues. V lost 4 bases, J lost 8 bases, and 17 bases lay in between.

The chain uses TRBV28 and TRBJ1-5, with D perhaps matching TRBD1 (5 bases). Germline V lookup: CDR1 MDHEN, CDR2 SYDVKM. The V end lost 11 bases, the J end lost 2 bases, and 16 bases lay between the germline ends. This CDR3 has 14 amino acids. The CDR3 is CAANGGGRNQPQHF. The CDR3 DNA reads TGTGCCGCCAATGGGGGAGGGCGCAATCAGCCCCAGCATTTT.